These 4 T cell receptor beta chains were all obtained from the same sample, sequenced in a study of blood T cell repertoires in COVID-19. Clones were sequenced by immunoSEQ multiplex PCR, and TCRdb holds only the in-frame ones, with some missing. The data show tens of thousands of clones, with 72% seen just once and around 4.8% held by the top ten. The source material was peripheral blood. These TCRs come from a woman aged 65 to 85 with COVID-19, enrolled during active disease.

In nucleotides, the CDR3 is TGTGCCAGCAGTTTTCTAGCGGGGGGGCCCCCCTTCCATGAGCAGTTCTTC. Its translation: CASSFLAGGPPFHEQFF. The V and J genes are TRBV6-2 or TRBV6-3 and TRBJ2-1, with 12 bases lining up with TRBD2. The CDR3 consists of 17 residues. Looked up from germline, CDR1 is MNHEY and CDR2 is SVGEGT. V shed 4 bases and J 8 bases; nucleotides not matched to a gene: 12.

Notes on this clone: This specimen includes other DNA sequences encoding the same CDR3. The rearrangement joins TRBV5-1 to TRBJ2-7; a possible D gene is TRBD1 (5 bases). Trimming pared 0 bases from V and 0 bases from J, leaving 7 bases between. Germline V gives CDR1 SGHRS, CDR2 YFSETQ. The CDR3 is 14 residues long. This CDR3 reads CASSLATGSYEQYF. The CDR3 nucleotides are TGCGCCAGCAGCTTGGCCACAGGCTCCTACGAGCAGTACTTC.

The rearrangement links TRBV4-2 to TRBJ2-1; 8 bases agree with TRBD2. The CDR3 consists of 15 residues. Unmatched junction bases numbered 3, after V lost 4 bases and J lost 1 base. Germline-derived CDR1 and CDR2 are LGHNA and YNFKEQ. The chain's CDR3 is CASSPGTRSYNEQFF. The CDR3 DNA reads as TGTGCCAGCAGCCCCGGGACTAGATCCTACAATGAGCAGTTCTTC.

The V call is TRBV15, the J call TRBJ1-2; possibly TRBD1 for D (5 bases). This CDR3 contains 15 residues. The germline gives CDR1 LNHNV, CDR2 YYDKDF (reference sequence). Trimming left V 0 bases short and J 5 bases short, with 13 bases between. The CDR3 here is CATSRDAGPGYGYTF. Here the CDR3 DNA reads TGTGCCACCAGCAGAGATGCAGGGCCCGGGTATGGCTACACCTTC.